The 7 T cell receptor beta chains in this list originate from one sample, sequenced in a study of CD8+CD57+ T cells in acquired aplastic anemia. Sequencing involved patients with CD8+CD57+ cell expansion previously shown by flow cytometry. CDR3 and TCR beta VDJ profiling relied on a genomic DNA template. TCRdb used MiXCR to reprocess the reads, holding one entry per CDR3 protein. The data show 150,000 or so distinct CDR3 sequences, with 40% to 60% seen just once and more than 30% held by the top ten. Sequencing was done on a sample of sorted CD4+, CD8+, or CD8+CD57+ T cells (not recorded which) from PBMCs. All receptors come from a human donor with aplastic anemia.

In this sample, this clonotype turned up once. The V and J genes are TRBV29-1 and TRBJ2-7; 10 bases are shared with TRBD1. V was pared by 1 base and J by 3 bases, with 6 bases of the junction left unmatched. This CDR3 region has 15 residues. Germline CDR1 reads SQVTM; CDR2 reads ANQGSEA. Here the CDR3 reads CSVEGVRTGGYEQYF. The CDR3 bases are TGCAGCGTTGAAGGGGTGCGGACAGGGGGCTACGAGCAGTACTTC.

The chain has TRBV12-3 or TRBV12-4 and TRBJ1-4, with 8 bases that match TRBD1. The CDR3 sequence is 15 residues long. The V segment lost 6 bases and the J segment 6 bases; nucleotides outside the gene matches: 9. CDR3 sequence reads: CASRDRDSSDEKLFF. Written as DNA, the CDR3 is TGTGCCAGCAGGGACAGGGATTCGTCGGATGAAAAACTGTTTTTT.

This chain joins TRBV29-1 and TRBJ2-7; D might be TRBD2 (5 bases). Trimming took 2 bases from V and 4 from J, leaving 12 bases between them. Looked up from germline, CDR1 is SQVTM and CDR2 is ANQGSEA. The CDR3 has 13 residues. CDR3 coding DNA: TGCAGCGTTGAATGGCATGAGGGTTACGAGCAGTACTTC. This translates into CSVEWHEGYEQYF.

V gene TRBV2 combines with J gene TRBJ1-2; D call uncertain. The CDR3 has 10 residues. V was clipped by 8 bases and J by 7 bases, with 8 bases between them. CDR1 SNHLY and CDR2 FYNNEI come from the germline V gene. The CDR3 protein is CASPGGGYTF. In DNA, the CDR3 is TGTGCCAGCCCCGGTGGTGGCTACACCTTC.

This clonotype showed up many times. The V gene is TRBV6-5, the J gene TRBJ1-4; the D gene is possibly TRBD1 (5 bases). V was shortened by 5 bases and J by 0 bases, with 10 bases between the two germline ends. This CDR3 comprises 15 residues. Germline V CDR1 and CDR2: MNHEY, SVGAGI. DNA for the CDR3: TGTGCCAGCAGTACGTTGGGGCCAACTAATGAAAAACTGTTTTTT. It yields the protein CASSTLGPTNEKLFF.

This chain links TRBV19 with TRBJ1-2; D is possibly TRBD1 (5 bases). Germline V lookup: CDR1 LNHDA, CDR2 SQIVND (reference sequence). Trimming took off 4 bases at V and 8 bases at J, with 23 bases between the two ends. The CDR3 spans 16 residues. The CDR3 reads CASSKSGAGYGFGYTF. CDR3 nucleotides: TGTGCCAGTAGTAAAAGTGGGGCAGGGTATGGGTTCGGCTACACCTTC.

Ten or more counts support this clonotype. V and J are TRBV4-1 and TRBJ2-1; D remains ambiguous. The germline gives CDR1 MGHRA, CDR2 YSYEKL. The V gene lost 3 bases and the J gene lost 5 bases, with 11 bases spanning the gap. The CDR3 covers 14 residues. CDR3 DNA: TGCGCCAGCAGCCATGGGATGCAGGACAATGAGCAGTTCTTC. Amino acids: CASSHGMQDNEQFF.